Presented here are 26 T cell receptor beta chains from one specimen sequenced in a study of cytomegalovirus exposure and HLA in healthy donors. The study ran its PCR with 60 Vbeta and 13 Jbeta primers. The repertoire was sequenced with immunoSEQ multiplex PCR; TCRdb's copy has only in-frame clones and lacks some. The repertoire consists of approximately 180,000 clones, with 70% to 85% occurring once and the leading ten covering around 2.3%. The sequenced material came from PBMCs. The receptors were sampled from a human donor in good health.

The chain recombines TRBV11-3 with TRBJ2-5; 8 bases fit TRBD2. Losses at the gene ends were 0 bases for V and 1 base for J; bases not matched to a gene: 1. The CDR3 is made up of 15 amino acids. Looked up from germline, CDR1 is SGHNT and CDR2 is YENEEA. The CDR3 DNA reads TGTGCCAGCAGCTTAGATGGGACTAGCCAAGAGACCCAGTACTTC. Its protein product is CASSLDGTSQETQYF.

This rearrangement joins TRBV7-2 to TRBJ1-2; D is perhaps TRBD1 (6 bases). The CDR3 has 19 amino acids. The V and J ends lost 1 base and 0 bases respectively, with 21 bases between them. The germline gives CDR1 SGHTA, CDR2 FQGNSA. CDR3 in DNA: TGTGCCAGCAGCTTAGTGTTTTTGTGGACAGAGACGTCTAACTATGGCTACACCTTC. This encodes CASSLVFLWTETSNYGYTF.

The CDR3 coding sequence is TGTGCCAGCAGCTCCCGGGACAAAATGTTCGAGACCCAGTACTTC. The encoded protein is CASSSRDKMFETQYF. V gene TRBV5-4 combines with J gene TRBJ2-5; tentatively, D is TRBD1 (6 bases). V lost 3 bases, J lost 5 bases, and 17 bases lay in between. This CDR3 has 15 amino acids. Germline V lookup: CDR1 SGHNT, CDR2 YYREEE (reference sequence).

Written as DNA, the CDR3 is TGCGCCAGCAGTATAGCCGGGGTTGAAGCTTTCTTT. This translates into CASSIAGVEAFF. The V and J genes are TRBV10-2 and TRBJ1-1, with D unclear. V dropped 5 bases and J dropped 7 bases, with 11 bases sitting between them. Germline V gene data show CDR1 as WSHSY and CDR2 as SAAADI. This CDR3 has 12 residues.

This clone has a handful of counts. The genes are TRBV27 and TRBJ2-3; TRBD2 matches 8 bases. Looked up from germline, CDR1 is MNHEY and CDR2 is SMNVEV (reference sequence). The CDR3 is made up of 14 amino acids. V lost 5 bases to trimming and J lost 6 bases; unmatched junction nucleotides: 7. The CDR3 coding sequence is TGTGCCAGCAGTCGCGGACTAGCAGGGGATACGCAGTATTTT. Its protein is CASSRGLAGDTQYF.

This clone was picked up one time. The CDR3 protein is CASRETENYGYTF. The CDR3 coding sequence is TGCGCCAGCAGGGAGACAGAAAACTATGGCTACACCTTC. The chain employs TRBV5-1 and TRBJ1-2; a weak D match, TRBD1 (5 bases). V was shortened by 5 bases and J by 2 bases, with 10 bases between the two germline ends. This CDR3 has 13 amino acids. The germline gives CDR1 SGHRS, CDR2 YFSETQ.

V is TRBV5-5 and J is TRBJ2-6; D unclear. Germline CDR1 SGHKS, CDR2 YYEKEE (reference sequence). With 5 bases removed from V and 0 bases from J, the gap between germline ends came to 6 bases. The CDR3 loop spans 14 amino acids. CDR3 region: CASRFSSGANVLTF. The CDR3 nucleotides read TGTGCCAGCAGATTCAGCTCTGGGGCCAACGTCCTGACTTTC.

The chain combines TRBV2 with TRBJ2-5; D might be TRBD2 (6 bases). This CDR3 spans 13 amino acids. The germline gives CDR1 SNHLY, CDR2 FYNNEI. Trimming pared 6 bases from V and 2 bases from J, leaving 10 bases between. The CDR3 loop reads CASSGGGQETQYF. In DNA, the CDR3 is TGTGCCAGCAGCGGTGGGGGGCAAGAGACCCAGTACTTC.

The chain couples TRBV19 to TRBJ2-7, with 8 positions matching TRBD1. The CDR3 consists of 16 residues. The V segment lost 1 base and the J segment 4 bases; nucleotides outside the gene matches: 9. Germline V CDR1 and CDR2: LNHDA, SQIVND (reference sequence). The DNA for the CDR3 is TGTGCCAGTAGTATAGTAGGGGACAGGTCGACTTACGAGCAGTACTTC. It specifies CASSIVGDRSTYEQYF.

The CDR3 sequence is CASRLGQYNEQFF. The DNA of the CDR3 is TGTGCCAGCAGATTGGGACAGTACAATGAGCAGTTCTTC. V usage is TRBV27 and J usage is TRBJ2-1; 7 bases match TRBD1. J was trimmed by 4 bases and V by 6 bases; bases with no gene match: 3. This CDR3 region has 13 residues. CDR1 MNHEY and CDR2 SMNVEV come from the germline V gene (reference sequence).

The CDR3 bases are TGTGCCAGCAGCCCCACAGGGGTCCCGTACTATGGCTACACCTTC. It encodes CASSPTGVPYYGYTF. The chain uses TRBV11-1 and TRBJ1-2; 7 bases match TRBD1. Germline V lookup: CDR1 SGHAT, CDR2 FQDESV (reference sequence). The length of the CDR3 is 15 residues. V lost 5 bases and J lost 3; bases outside the gene matches: 9.

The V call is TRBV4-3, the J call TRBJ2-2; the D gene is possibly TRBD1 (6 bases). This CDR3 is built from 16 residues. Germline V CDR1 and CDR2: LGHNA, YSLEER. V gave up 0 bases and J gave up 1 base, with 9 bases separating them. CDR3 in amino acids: CASSQDPTGNTGELFF. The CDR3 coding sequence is TGCGCCAGCAGCCAAGATCCGACAGGGAACACCGGGGAGCTGTTTTTT.

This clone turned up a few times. For the CDR3, the DNA is TGTGCCAGCGCTACCATCTCTGGAAACACCATATATTTT. Residues: CASATISGNTIYF. The chain uses TRBV7-9 and TRBJ1-3, with D uncertain. This CDR3 comprises 13 residues. V was cut by 8 bases and J by 0 bases, with 8 bases left in between. Germline V gene lookup returns CDR1 SEHNR and CDR2 FQNEAQ (reference sequence).

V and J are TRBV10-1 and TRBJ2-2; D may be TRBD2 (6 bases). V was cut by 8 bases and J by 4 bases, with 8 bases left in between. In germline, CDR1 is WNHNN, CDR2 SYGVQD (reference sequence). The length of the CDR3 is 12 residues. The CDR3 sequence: CASGTPTGELFF. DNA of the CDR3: TGCGCCAGCGGGACTCCCACCGGGGAGCTGTTTTTT.

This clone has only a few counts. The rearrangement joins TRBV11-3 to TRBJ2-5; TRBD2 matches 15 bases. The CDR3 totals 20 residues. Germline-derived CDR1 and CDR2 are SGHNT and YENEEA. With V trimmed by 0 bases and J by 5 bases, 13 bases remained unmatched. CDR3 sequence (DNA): TGTGCCAGCAGCTTAGAACGGACTAGCGGGGGGGCGACCCCGGGGGAGACCCAGTACTTC. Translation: CASSLERTSGGATPGETQYF.

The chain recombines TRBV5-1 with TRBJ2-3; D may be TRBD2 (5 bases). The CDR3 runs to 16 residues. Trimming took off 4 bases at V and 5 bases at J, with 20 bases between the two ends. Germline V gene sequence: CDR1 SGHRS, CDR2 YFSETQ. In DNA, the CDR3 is TGCGCCAGCAGCCGGGAAAATAGGTTGGGGTTAGATACGCAGTATTTT. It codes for CASSRENRLGLDTQYF.

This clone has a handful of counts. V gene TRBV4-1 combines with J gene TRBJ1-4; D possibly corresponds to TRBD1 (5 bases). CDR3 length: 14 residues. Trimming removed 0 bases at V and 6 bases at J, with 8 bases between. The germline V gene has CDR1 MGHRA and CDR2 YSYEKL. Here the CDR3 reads CASSQDRAYEKLFF. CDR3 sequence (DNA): TGCGCCAGCAGCCAAGACAGGGCGTATGAAAAACTGTTTTTT.

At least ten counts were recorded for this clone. As DNA, the CDR3 is TGTGCCAGCAGTGACTCGGCCACCGGGGAGCTGTTTTTT. As protein: CASSDSATGELFF. The rearrangement joins TRBV6-4 to TRBJ2-2; D unresolved. Germline loops: CDR1 MRHNA, CDR2 SNTAGT. The CDR3 sequence is 13 residues long. Trimming removed 0 bases at V and 4 bases at J, with 3 bases between.

The CDR3 DNA reads TGTGCCAGTAGCCCCCCGGGGAGCTCCTACGAGCAGTACTTC. Protein: CASSPPGSSYEQYF. The chain couples TRBV19 to TRBJ2-7, with TRBD2 as a possible D gene (5 bases). V was trimmed by 6 bases and J by 0 bases, leaving 12 bases between them. In germline, CDR1 is LNHDA, CDR2 SQIVND (reference sequence). The CDR3 consists of 14 residues. Complete variable domain (other parts from reference TRBV19 and TRBJ2-7): DGGITQSPKYLFRKEGQNVTLSCEQNLNHDAMYWYRQDPGQGLRLIYYSQIVNDFQKGDIAEGYSVSREKKESFPLTVTSAQKNPTAFYLCASSPPGSSYEQYFGPGTRLTVT.

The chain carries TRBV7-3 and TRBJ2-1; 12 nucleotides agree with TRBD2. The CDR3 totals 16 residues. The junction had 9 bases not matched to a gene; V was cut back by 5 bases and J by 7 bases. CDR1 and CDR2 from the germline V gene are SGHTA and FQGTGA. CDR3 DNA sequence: TGTGCCAGCAGCCCCCCCCTAGCGGGGGGGCGAAATGAGCAGTTCTTC. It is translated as CASSPPLAGGRNEQFF.

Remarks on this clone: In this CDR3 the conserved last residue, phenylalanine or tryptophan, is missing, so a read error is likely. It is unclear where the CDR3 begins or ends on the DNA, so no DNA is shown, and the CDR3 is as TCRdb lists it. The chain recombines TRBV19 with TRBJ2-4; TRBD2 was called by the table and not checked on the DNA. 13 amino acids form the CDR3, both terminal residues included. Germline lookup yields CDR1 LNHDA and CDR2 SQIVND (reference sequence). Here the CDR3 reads CASSPRGEGGFEV.

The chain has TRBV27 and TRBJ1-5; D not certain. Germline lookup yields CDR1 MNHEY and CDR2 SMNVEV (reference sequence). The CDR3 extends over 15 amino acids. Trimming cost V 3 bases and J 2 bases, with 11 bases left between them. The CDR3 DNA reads TGTGCCAGCAGTTTCACGATCGGGGGCAATCAGCCCCAGCATTTT. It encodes CASSFTIGGNQPQHF.

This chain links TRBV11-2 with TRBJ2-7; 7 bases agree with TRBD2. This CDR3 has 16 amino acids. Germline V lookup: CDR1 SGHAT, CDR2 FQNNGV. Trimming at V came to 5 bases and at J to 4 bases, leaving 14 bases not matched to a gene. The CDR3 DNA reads TGTGCCAGCAGCCCCCTCAGCGGGGCGGTAAAATACGAGCAGTACTTC. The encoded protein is CASSPLSGAVKYEQYF.

CDR3 in DNA: TGTGCCAGCAGCCCGGGACAGACGTCCTCCTACAATGAGCAGTTCTTC. Encoded protein: CASSPGQTSSYNEQFF. This sequence joins TRBV11-2 and TRBJ2-1; TRBD1 matches at 7 bases. The germline V gene encodes CDR1 SGHAT and CDR2 FQNNGV. The CDR3 is made up of 16 amino acids. J lost 0 bases, V lost 5 bases, and 7 bases had no gene match.

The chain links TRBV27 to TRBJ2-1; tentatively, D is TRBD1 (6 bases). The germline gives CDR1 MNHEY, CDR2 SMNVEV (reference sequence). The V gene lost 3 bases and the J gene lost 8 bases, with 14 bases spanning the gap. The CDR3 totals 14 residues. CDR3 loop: CASSLSQGGDEQFF. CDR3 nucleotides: TGTGCCAGCAGTTTGTCACAGGGTGGTGATGAGCAGTTCTTC.

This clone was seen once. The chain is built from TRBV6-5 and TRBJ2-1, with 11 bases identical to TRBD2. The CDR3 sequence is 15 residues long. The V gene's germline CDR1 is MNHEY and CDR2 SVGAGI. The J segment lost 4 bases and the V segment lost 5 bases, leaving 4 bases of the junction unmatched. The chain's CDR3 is CASSRLAGGYNEQFF. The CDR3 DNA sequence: TGTGCCAGCAGTAGGCTAGCGGGGGGTTACAATGAGCAGTTCTTC.